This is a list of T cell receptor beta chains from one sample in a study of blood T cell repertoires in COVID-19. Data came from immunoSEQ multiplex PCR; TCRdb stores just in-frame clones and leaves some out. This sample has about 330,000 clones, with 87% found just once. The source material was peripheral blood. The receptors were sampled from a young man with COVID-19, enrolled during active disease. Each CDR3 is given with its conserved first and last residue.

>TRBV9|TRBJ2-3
CASSPVLGTDTQYF
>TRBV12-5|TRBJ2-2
CASGLVQRQGAGELFF
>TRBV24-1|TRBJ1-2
CATSDFRGYTF
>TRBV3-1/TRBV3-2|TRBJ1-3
CASSQDRQGGRNTIYF
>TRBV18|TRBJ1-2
CASSPGQGSDGYTF
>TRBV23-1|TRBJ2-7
CASSCGDFRSSYEQYF
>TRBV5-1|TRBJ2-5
CASSWAPAGGEETQYF
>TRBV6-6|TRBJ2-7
CASSADRASYEQYF
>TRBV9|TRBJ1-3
CASSVEGQGLAGNTIYF
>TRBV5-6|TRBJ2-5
CASSPTSVQETQYF
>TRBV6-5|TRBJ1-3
CASSLAPWSSGNTIYF
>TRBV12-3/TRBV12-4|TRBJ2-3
CASRGEWSDTQYF
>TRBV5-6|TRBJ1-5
CASSFSSNQPQHF
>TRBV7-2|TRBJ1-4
CASTGASNEKLFF
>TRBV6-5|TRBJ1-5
CASSYSQGGNQPQHF
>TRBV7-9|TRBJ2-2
CASSPGGITTGELFF
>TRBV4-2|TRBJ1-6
CASSPRQGPDSPLHF
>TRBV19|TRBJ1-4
CALKGLGDEKLFF
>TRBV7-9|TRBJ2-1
CASSLARVRDEQFF
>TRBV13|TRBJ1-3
CASSGAIGNTIYF
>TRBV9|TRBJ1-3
CASSAYLTGAGNTIYF
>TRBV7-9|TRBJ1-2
CASNDGGGDPSYGYTF
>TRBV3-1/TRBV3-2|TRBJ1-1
CASARLRTGNTEAFF
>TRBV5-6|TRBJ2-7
CASTPGTGRDEQYF
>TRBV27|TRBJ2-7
CASREGQWGFYEQYF
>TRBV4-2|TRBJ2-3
CASSQYGTSGQGDTQYF
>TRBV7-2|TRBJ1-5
CASSLGGGSQPQHF
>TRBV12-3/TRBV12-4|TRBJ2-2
CASSLVLAGELFF
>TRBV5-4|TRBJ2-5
CASSLSLRQETQYF
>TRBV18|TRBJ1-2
CASSPRSQGGNYGYTF
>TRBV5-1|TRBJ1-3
CASSSTARTSGNTIYF
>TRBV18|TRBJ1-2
CASSPERTGVPTPSYGYTF
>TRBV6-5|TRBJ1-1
CASSPGGGPKAFF
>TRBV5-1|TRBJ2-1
CASSFSGQYNEQFF
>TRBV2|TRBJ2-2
CASSVSSTGELFF
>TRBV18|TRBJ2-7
CASSPPTRVGGEQYF
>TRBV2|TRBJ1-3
CASSVGQRMGNTIYF
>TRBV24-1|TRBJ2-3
CATSGGATGALPTDTQYF
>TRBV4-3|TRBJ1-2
CASSPLTGSTYGYTF
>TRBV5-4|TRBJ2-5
CASSLRLAEQETQYF
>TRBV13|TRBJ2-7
CASSLIVIGRSYEQYF
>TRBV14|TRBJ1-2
CASSHRDRDNYGYTF
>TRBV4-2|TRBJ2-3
CASSQDRDNPSTDTQYF
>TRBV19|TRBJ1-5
CASGGAGLGNQPQHF
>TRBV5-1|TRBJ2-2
CASSKLQGSGELFF
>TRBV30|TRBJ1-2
CAWSDLWGYTF
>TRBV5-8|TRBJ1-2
CASSYGTGGYGYTF
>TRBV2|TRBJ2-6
CASSEGRNTGANVLTF
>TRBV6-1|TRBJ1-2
CASSEAALVRTGGYTF
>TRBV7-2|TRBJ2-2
CASSPRQGEYGELFF
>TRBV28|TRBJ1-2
CASSFSPGQGSGGYTF
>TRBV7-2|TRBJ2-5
CASSLAGGIYETQYF
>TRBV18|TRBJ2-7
CASSRQHTGATYEQYF
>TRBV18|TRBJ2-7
CASSRNSGSHEQYF
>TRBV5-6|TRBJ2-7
CASSLEGLAGRNSYEQYF